The present T cell receptor beta chain was sequenced within a study of blood T cell repertoires in COVID-19. Study in general: The United States, Italy and Spain provided the acute and convalescent COVID-19 samples. Sources were T cells, B-cell-depleted T cells, or PBMCs; the material itself was cDNA or gDNA.

Trimming shortened V by 4 bases and J by 4 bases, and 14 bases separated the two germline ends. CDR3 size: 15 residues. Germline V gene data show CDR1 as LGHNA and CDR2 as YNFKEQ. Under the authors' procedure: Reference gene primer amplification yielded estimated nucleated cell counts. Only in-frame clones appear in the TCRdb table, and some are missing; sequencing was by immunoSEQ multiplex PCR. That table is the source of V, J and clone size, and D and trimming were worked out from the DNA. Of under 300,000 clones listed, about nine tenths are singletons. Enrollment of patients from Seattle took place during active infection, with longitudinal follow-up.

This rearrangement joins TRBV4-2 to TRBJ2-1; TRBD2 might be the D (5 bases). Sequencing used peripheral blood. This TCR was recovered from a woman aged 30 to 39 with COVID-19, enrolled during active disease. The CDR3 coding sequence is TGTGCCAGCAGCCCTCGGACTCAACCGTACAATGAGCAGTTCTTC. The encoded protein is CASSPRTQPYNEQFF.